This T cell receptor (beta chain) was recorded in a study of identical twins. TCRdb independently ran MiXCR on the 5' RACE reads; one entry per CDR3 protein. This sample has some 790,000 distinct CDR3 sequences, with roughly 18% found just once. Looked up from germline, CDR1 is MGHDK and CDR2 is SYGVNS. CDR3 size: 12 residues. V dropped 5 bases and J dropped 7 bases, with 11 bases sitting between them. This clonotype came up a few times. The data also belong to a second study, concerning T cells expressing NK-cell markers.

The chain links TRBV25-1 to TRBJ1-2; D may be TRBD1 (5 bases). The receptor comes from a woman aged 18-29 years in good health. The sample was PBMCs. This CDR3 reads CASSRGVGGYTF. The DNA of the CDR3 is TGTGCCAGCAGTCGGGGGGTAGGTGGCTACACCTTC.